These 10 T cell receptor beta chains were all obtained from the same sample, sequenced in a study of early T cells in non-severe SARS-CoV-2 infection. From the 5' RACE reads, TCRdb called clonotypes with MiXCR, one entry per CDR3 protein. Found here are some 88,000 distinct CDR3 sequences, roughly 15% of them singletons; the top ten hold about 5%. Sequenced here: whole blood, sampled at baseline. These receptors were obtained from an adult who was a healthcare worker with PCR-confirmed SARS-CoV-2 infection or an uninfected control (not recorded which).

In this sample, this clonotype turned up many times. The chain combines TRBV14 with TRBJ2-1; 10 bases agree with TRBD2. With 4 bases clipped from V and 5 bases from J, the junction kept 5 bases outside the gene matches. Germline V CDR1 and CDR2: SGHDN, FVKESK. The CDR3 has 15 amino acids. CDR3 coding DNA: TGTGCCAGCAGCCCACTAGCGGGAAAACACAATGAGCAGTTCTTC. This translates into CASSPLAGKHNEQFF.

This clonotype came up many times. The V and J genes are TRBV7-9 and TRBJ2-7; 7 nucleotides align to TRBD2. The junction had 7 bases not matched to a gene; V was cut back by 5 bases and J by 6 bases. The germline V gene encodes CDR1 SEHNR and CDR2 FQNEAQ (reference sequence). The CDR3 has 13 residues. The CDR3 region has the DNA TGTGCCAGCAGCGCGAGCGGGAATATCGAGCAGTACTTC. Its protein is CASSASGNIEQYF.

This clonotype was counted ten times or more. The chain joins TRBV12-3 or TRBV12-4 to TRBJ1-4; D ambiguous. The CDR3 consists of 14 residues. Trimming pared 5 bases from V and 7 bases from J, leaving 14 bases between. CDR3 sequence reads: CASSPWGLGEKLFF. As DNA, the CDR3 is TGTGCCAGCAGTCCCTGGGGTTTGGGTGAAAAACTGTTTTTT.

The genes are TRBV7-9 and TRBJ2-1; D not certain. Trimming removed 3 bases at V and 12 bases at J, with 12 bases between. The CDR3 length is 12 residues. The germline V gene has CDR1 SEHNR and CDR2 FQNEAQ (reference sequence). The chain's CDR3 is CASSLGTIGQFF. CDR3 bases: TGTGCCAGCAGCTTGGGAACGATAGGGCAGTTCTTC.

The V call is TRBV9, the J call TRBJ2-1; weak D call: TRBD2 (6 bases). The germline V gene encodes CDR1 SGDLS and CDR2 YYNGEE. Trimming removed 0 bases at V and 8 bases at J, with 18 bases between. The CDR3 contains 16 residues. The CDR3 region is CASSVAFRAGGDEQFF. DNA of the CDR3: TGTGCCAGCAGCGTAGCCTTCCGAGCGGGTGGTGATGAGCAGTTCTTC.

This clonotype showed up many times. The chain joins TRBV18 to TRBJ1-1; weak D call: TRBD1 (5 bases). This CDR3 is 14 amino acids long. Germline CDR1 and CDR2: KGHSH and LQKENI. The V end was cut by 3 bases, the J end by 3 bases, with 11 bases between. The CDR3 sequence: CASSPLGRDTEAFF. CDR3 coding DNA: TGTGCCAGCTCACCCCTGGGGCGTGACACTGAAGCTTTCTTT.

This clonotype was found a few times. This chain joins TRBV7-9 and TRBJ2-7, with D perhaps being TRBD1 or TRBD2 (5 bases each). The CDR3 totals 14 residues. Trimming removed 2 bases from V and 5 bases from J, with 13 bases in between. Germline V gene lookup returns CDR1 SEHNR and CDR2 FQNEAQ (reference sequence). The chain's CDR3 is CASSLRRGTDEQYF. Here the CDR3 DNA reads TGTGCCAGCAGCTTAAGGAGAGGGACGGACGAGCAGTACTTC.

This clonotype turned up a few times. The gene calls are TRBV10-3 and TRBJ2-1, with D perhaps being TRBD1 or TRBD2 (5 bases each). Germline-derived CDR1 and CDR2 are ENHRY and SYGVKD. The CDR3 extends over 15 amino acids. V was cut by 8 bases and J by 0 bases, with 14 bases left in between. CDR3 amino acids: CAILGDRSSYNEQFF. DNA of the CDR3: TGTGCCATCCTGGGGGACCGAAGCTCCTACAATGAGCAGTTCTTC.

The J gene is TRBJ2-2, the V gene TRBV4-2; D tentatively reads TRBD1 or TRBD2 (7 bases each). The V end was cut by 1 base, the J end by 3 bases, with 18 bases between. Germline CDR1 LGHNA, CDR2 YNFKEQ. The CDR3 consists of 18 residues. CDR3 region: CASSQAKGASGDTGELFF. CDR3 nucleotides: TGTGCCAGCAGCCAAGCTAAGGGGGCTAGCGGCGACACCGGGGAGCTGTTTTTT.

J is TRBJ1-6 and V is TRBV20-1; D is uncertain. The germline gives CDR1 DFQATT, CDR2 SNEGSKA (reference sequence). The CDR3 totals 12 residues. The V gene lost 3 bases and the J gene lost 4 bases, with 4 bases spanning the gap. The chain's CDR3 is CSARSYNSPLHF. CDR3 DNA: TGCAGTGCTAGGAGTTATAATTCACCCCTCCACTTT.